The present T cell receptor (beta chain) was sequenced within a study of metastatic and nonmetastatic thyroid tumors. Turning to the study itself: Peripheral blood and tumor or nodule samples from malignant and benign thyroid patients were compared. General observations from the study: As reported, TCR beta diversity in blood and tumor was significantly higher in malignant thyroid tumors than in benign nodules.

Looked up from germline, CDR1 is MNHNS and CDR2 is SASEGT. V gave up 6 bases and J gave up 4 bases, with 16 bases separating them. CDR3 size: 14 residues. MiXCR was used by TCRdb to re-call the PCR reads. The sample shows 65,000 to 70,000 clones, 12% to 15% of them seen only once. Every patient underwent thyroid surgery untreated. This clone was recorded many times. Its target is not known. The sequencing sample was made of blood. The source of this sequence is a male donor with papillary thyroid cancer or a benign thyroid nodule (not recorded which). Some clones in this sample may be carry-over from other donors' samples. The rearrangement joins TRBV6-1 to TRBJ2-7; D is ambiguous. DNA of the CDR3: TGTGCCAGCAGCGGTAGCAGAACTTTGTACGAGCAGTACTTC. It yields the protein CASSGSRTLYEQYF.